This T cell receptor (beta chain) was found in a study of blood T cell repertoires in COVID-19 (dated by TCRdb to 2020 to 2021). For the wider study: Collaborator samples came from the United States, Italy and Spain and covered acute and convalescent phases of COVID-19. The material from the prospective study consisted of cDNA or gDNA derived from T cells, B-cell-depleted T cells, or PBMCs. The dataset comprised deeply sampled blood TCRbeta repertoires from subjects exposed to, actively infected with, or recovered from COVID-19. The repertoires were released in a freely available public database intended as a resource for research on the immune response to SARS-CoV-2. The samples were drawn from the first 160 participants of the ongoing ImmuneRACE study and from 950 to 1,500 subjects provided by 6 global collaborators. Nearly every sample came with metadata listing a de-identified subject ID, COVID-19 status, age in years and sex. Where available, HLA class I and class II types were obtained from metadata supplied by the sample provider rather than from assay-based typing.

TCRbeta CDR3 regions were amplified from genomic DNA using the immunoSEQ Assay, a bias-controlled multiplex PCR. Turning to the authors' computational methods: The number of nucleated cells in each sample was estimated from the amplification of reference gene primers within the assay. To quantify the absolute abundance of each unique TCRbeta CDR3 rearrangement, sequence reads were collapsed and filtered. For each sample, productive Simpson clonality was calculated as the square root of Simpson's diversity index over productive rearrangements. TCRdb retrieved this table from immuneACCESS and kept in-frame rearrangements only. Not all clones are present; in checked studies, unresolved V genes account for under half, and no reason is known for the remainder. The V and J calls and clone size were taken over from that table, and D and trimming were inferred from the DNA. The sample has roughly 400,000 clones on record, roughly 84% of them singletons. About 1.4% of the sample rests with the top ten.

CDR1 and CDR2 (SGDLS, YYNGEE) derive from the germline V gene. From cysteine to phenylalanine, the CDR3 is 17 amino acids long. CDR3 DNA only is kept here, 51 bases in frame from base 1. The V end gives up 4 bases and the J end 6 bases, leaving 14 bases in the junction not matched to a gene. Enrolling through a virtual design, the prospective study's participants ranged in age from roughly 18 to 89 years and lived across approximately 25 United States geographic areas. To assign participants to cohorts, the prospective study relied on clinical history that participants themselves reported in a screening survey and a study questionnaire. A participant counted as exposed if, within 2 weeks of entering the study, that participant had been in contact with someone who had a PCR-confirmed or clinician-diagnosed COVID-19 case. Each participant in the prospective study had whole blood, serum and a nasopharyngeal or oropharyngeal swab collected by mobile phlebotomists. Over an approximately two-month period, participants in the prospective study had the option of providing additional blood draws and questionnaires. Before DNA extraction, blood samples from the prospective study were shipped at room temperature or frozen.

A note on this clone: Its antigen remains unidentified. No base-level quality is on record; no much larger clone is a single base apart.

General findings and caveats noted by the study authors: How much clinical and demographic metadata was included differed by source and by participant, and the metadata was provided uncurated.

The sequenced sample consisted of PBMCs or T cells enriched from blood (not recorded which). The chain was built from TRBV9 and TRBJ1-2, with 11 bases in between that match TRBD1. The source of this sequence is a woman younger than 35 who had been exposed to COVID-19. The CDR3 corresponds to CASSLKPGQGVLDGYTF. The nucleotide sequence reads TGTGCCAGCAGCTTAAAACCGGGACAGGGGGTTCTGGATGGCTACACCTTC. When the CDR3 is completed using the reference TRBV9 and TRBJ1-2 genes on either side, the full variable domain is DSGVTQTPKHLITATGQRVTLRCSPRSGDLSVYWYQQSLDQGLQFLIQYYNGEERAKGNILERFSAQQFPDLHSELNLSSLELGDSALYFCASSLKPGQGVLDGYTFGSGTRLTVV.